This T cell receptor beta chain was found in a study of spatial heterogeneity in lung cancer. Looking at the study overall: Sequencing consistently turned up more beta-chain sequences than alpha-chain sequences.

As to time point: sample taken at primary tumor resection. The donor population consisted of some 70 patients with untreated, early-stage non-small cell lung cancer. Researchers sequenced whole RNA taken from tumor, nontumor lung or frozen PBMC without sorting. A distinct unique molecular identifier was carried by each TCR cDNA molecule. Using its own MiXCR run on the 5' RACE reads, TCRdb lists one record per CDR3 protein. The sample gives 8,000 to 10,000 distinct CDR3 sequences, roughly an eighth of which show up once; roughly an eighth is in the top ten. Findings of the study overall: Counts of expanded alpha and beta TCRs within tumors tracked the tumor nonsynonymous mutation count.

This clonotype was recorded at least ten times. Its antigen is currently unknown. CDR3 length: 13 amino acids. V was trimmed by 11 bases and J by 2 bases, leaving 13 bases between them. CDR1 and CDR2 from the germline V gene are MNHNS and SASEGT. V is TRBV6-1 and J is TRBJ1-5; D is unresolved. The sample was lung tumor tissue, taken at surgery. This sequence was found in a male donor with early-stage non-small cell lung cancer. CDR3 in DNA: TGTGCCCATTCCGCTACGGGCAATCAGCCCCAGCATTTT. It encodes CAHSATGNQPQHF.